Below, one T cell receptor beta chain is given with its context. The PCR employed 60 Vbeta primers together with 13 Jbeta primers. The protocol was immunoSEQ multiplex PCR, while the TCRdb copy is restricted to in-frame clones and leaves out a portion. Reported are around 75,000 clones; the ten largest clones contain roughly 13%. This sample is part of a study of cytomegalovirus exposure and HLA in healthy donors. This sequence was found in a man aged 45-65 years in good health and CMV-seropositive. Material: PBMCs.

The CDR3, as DNA: TGCGCCAGCAGCCTCGGGGGGCTCGGAGGAAACACCATATATTTT. Its protein product is CASSLGGLGGNTIYF. This sequence joins TRBV4-1 and TRBJ1-3, with a possible D match to TRBD1 (6 bases). The V gene's germline CDR1 is MGHRA and CDR2 YSYEKL. With 4 bases removed from V and 4 bases from J, the gap between germline ends came to 14 bases. This CDR3 comprises 15 residues.